What follows describes a single TCR beta chain. Its antigen is currently unknown. This specimen belongs to a study of cytomegalovirus exposure and HLA in healthy donors. The study's findings and limits: Rarity marked most TCR sequences, yet some public TCRs occurred in many donors.

The V segment lost 1 base and the J segment 6 bases; nucleotides outside the gene matches: 1. Per the germline V gene, CDR1 is MGHRA and CDR2 is YSYEKL. This CDR3 is built from 14 residues. Repertoires were generated with immunoSEQ multiplex PCR, while TCRdb's copy carries only in-frame clones and drops some. The sample has some 150,000 clones, 85% to 90% seen once. The donors were part of the validation cohort, which consisted of about 120 subjects and was separate from the first cohort of 666 subjects. The chain employs TRBV4-1 and TRBJ2-3; TRBD2 matches 10 bases. The sample consisted of PBMCs. This receptor was obtained from a woman younger than 45 in good health and CMV-seropositive. CDR3 residues: CASSQASGSDTQYF. As DNA, the CDR3 is TGCGCCAGCAGCCAAGCTAGCGGGAGTGATACGCAGTATTTT.